This is a list of T cell receptor beta chains from one sample in a study of radiotherapy plus CTLA-4 blockade in lung cancer. Measured with immunoSEQ multiplex PCR; TCRdb has only the in-frame clones, and not every one. Found here are roughly 78,000 clones, roughly 75% of them singletons; the top ten hold 7.1%. The material sequenced was peripheral blood, taken from a patient treated with radiotherapy plus ipilimumab. These receptors all stem from a human donor with non-small cell lung cancer who had a complete response to radiotherapy plus ipilimumab. The conserved cysteine and the conserved F or W are not part of the CDR3 here. The order of the fields is CDR3 length, J gene, V gene, CDR3 protein.

14 TRBJ1-1 TRBV9 ASSAGISRGDTEAF
10 TRBJ2-5 TRBV25-1 ASTLRGDSIY
17 TRBJ2-1 TRBV11-2 ASSLESGVYMSSYNEQF
10 TRBJ1-1 TRBV5-6 ASSLGDREAF
13 TRBJ1-2 TRBV6-5 ASSKGQTTNYGYT
14 TRBJ2-1 TRBV23-1 ASSQSGDRGKGEQF
12 TRBJ2-5 TRBV5-6 ASSSGGGGGTQY
17 TRBJ1-5 TRBV30 AWSSGTGIFGYSNQPQH
11 TRBJ1-2 TRBV6-5 ASSYGRLYGYT
12 TRBJ2-2 TRBV2 ASSGQSNTGELF
13 TRBJ1-2 TRBV6-5 ASSYRGPSNYGYT